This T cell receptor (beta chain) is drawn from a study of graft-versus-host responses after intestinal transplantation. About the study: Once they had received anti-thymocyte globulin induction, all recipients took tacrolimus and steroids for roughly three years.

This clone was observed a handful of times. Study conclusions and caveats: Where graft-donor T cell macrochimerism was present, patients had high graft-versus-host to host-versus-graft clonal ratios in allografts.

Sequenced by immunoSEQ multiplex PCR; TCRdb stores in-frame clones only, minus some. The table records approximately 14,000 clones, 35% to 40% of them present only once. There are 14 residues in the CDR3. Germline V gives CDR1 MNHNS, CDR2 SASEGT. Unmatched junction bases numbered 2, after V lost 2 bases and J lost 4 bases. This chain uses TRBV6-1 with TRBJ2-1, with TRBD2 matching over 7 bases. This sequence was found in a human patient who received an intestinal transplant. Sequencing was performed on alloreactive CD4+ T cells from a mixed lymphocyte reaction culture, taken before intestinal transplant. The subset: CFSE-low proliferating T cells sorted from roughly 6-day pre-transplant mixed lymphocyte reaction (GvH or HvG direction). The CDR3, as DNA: TGTGCCAGCAGTGAAAGCGGGACTTACAATGAGCAGTTCTTC. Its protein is CASSESGTYNEQFF.